Presented here are 21 T cell receptor beta chains from one specimen sequenced in a study of blood T cells in healthy people across ages. A second PCR, run for roughly 7 to 11 cycles, used a sample-barcoded 5' primer plus a J-beta primer mix. From the 5' RACE reads, TCRdb called clonotypes with MiXCR, one entry per CDR3 protein. The sample shows some 1,800,000 distinct CDR3 sequences, around 40% of them seen only once. The sample was blood. The receptor set was obtained from a human donor in good health.

The V call is TRBV12-3 or TRBV12-4, the J call TRBJ2-7; tentative D call: TRBD2 (6 bases). V gave up 2 bases and J gave up 2 bases, with 10 bases separating them. The length of the CDR3 is 14 residues. CDR3 loop: CASSLWLAPYEQYF. CDR3 nucleotides: TGTGCCAGCAGTTTATGGCTAGCGCCCTACGAGCAGTACTTC.

This clonotype is a singleton in its sample. The V gene is TRBV4-3, the J gene TRBJ2-2; 8 bases line up with TRBD1. The CDR3 sequence is 15 residues long. CDR1 LGHNA and CDR2 YSLEER come from the germline V gene. V was pared by 4 bases and J by 4 bases, with 5 bases of the junction left unmatched. CDR3 protein: CASSPRGRSTGELFF. In DNA, the CDR3 is TGCGCCAGCAGCCCCAGGGGGCGTAGCACCGGGGAGCTGTTTTTT.

V is TRBV4-1 and J is TRBJ1-5, with TRBD1 identical over 7 bases. Germline V gene data show CDR1 as MGHRA and CDR2 as YSYEKL. The CDR3 sequence is 15 residues long. The V and J ends lost 4 bases and 3 bases, in that order; junction bases with no gene match: 6. The DNA of the CDR3 is TGCGCCAGCAGCCTCCGGGACAGTAACAATCAGCCCCAGCATTTT. Its translation: CASSLRDSNNQPQHF.

With respect to this clonotype: At one end, the junction sequence differs from germline, possibly due to a read error. This chain uses TRBV3-1 with TRBJ2-1, with 8 bases that match TRBD1. This CDR3 spans 14 amino acids. CDR1 and CDR2 (germline): LGHDT, YNNKEL (reference sequence). The CDR3 sequence: CANSQGQGYNEQFF. In DNA form, the CDR3 reads TGTGCCAACAGCCAAGGACAGGGCTACAATGAGCAGTTCTTC.

This clonotype was seen a few times. This chain joins TRBV20-1 and TRBJ1-5; TRBD1 is a possible D gene (5 bases). CDR3 length equals 15 residues. Trimming removed 3 bases at V and 5 bases at J, with 17 bases between. The V gene's germline CDR1 is DFQATT and CDR2 SNEGSKA (reference sequence). The CDR3 sequence is CSASPLGRLDQPQHF. The CDR3 DNA sequence: TGCAGTGCTAGTCCTTTGGGGCGGCTTGATCAGCCCCAGCATTTT.

This clonotype was seen only a few times. J is TRBJ2-1 and V is TRBV20-1; TRBD2 matches at 7 bases. Germline trimming cut 1 base from V and 4 bases from J; bases unmatched to any gene: 10. This CDR3 contains 16 residues. Looked up from germline, CDR1 is DFQATT and CDR2 is SNEGSKA (reference sequence). DNA for the CDR3: TGCAGTGCTAGAGCGGCGAGCGGGGCGAATTACAATGAGCAGTTCTTC. Translating gives CSARAASGANYNEQFF.

This CDR3 is CASSQEFGDRNYGYTF. CDR3 DNA: TGTGCCAGCAGCCAAGAATTCGGGGACCGAAACTATGGCTACACCTTC. V gene TRBV3-1 combines with J gene TRBJ1-2, with D possibly matching TRBD1 (5 bases). V lost 0 bases to trimming and J lost 2 bases, with 13 bases between them. The CDR3 loop spans 16 amino acids. Germline-derived CDR1 and CDR2 are LGHDT and YNNKEL (reference sequence).

The chain links TRBV7-2 to TRBJ2-5, with D maybe TRBD2 (5 bases). Germline V gene data show CDR1 as SGHTA and CDR2 as FQGNSA. The V end was cut by 0 bases, the J end by 4 bases, with 12 bases between. This CDR3 has 15 residues. CDR3 bases: TGTGCCAGCAGCTTAGCGCTAATAGGAGGAGAGACCCAGTACTTC. The encoded protein is CASSLALIGGETQYF.

This chain links TRBV25-1 with TRBJ2-7, with D hard to call. The V gene's germline CDR1 is MGHDK and CDR2 SYGVNS. V dropped 6 bases and J dropped 6 bases, with 15 bases sitting between them. This CDR3 has 13 residues. The CDR3 loop is CASRDSSLLEQYF. In DNA, the CDR3 is TGTGCCAGCAGGGATTCTTCCCTCCTCGAGCAGTACTTC.

As DNA, the CDR3 is TGTGCCAGCAGCTCCGGGGGGACTAGCGGGGTAAATGAGCAGTTCTTC. Translating it yields CASSSGGTSGVNEQFF. The chain couples TRBV7-3 to TRBJ2-1; 13 bases match TRBD2. V lost 4 bases and J lost 7; bases outside the gene matches: 7. Per germline, CDR1 SGHTA and CDR2 FQGTGA. This CDR3 has 16 residues.

This clonotype was observed a single time. The rearrangement uses TRBV28 and TRBJ1-5, with D unresolved. This CDR3 has 14 residues. Trimming removed 2 bases from V and 5 bases from J, with 10 bases in between. The germline gives CDR1 MDHEN, CDR2 SYDVKM. The CDR3 loop reads CASSLLAVDQPQHF. The CDR3 coding sequence is TGTGCCAGCAGTTTACTGGCCGTTGATCAGCCCCAGCATTTT.

This clonotype was seen a few times. The genes are TRBV6-2 or TRBV6-3 and TRBJ2-3; 12 bases fit TRBD2. From germline, CDR1 is MNHEY and CDR2 SVGEGT. The J segment lost 2 bases and the V segment lost 7 bases, leaving 16 bases of the junction unmatched. The CDR3 loop spans 19 amino acids. The DNA for the CDR3 is TGTGCCAGCATTGAGGGACTAGCGGGCGCGCATCCCTACACAGATACGCAGTATTTT. Its translation is CASIEGLAGAHPYTDTQYF.

This clonotype came up a few times. The chain carries TRBV7-2 and TRBJ1-1; D gene ambiguous. Germline loops: CDR1 SGHTA, CDR2 FQGNSA. Trimming shortened V by 1 base and J by 0 bases, and 9 bases separated the two germline ends. The CDR3 consists of 15 residues. The CDR3 region has the DNA TGTGCCAGCAGCTTAGTTAGGGTCTTGAACACTGAAGCTTTCTTT. Translation gives CASSLVRVLNTEAFF.

This clonotype was observed a handful of times. J is TRBJ1-1 and V is TRBV6-6; TRBD1 might be the D (6 bases). Trimming removed 7 bases at V and 5 bases at J, with 17 bases between. The CDR3 sequence is 14 residues long. Germline CDR1 is MNHNY and CDR2 is SVGAGI (reference sequence). The CDR3 DNA reads as TGTGCCAGCACCATAAACAGGGAGGGAACTGAAGCTTTCTTT. Encoded protein: CASTINREGTEAFF.

This clonotype was recorded only once. The CDR3 region is CASSRTSGGAPDEQYF. CDR3 coding DNA: TGCGCCAGCAGCCGGACTAGCGGGGGGGCACCGGACGAGCAGTACTTC. The genes are TRBV5-1 and TRBJ2-7; TRBD2 matches at 15 bases. CDR1 SGHRS and CDR2 YFSETQ come from the germline V gene. Trimming took 4 bases from V and 5 from J; bases not matched to a gene: 7. CDR3 length: 16 residues.

The rearrangement joins TRBV20-1 to TRBJ1-2; 8 bases match TRBD1. Germline CDR1 and CDR2: DFQATT and SNEGSKA (reference sequence). V trimming: 2 bases; J trimming: 2 bases; junction bases outside the gene matches: 10. This CDR3 is built from 16 residues. The CDR3 loop reads CSARRTGQGGNYGYTF. CDR3 coding DNA: TGCAGTGCTAGACGTACCGGACAGGGAGGGAACTATGGCTACACCTTC.

This clonotype was detected only a few times. The chain uses TRBV7-6 and TRBJ2-5; TRBD2 agrees at 11 bases. The V gene's germline CDR1 is SGHVS and CDR2 FNYEAQ. Trimming removed 3 bases from V and 5 bases from J; junction bases left unmatched: 8. The CDR3 covers 16 residues. CDR3 protein: CASSFSGGGWSETQYF. DNA for the CDR3: TGTGCCAGCAGCTTTAGCGGGGGGGGTTGGTCCGAGACCCAGTACTTC.

There are many counts of this clonotype. CDR3 amino acids: CASSLDRGVLETQYF. The DNA for the CDR3 is TGTGCCAGCAGCTTGGACAGGGGGGTGTTAGAGACCCAGTACTTC. The V and J genes are TRBV7-2 and TRBJ2-5, with 10 bases matching TRBD1. CDR3 length: 15 residues. Germline V gives CDR1 SGHTA, CDR2 FQGNSA. The J segment lost 4 bases and the V segment lost 3 bases, leaving 5 bases of the junction unmatched.

The V gene is TRBV15, the J gene TRBJ2-1; 11 bases match TRBD2. This CDR3 has 16 amino acids. In germline, CDR1 is LNHNV, CDR2 YYDKDF (reference sequence). Losses at the gene ends were 1 base for V and 4 bases for J; bases not matched to a gene: 3. The CDR3 is CATSRGLAGFYNEQFF. The CDR3 DNA is TGTGCCACCAGCAGAGGACTAGCGGGGTTTTACAATGAGCAGTTCTTC.

In regard to this clonotype: One end of the junction varies from germline; a read error may be responsible. The chain couples TRBV28 to TRBJ2-7; no reliable D call. This CDR3 has 12 amino acids. CDR1 is MDHEN, CDR2 SYDVKM, per germline. This CDR3 reads CTSSPLGDEQYF. Here the CDR3 DNA reads TGTACCAGCAGTCCGCTAGGAGACGAGCAGTACTTC.

This clonotype appeared a few times. The chain is built from TRBV4-3 and TRBJ1-2; tentative D call: TRBD1 (6 bases). The CDR3 consists of 14 residues. The V end was cut by 0 bases, the J end by 7 bases, with 12 bases between. The germline V gene has CDR1 LGHNA and CDR2 YSLEER. CDR3 DNA sequence: TGCGCCAGCAGCCAAGATCTGGGGGCGCTTGGCTACACCTTC. Its protein is CASSQDLGALGYTF.